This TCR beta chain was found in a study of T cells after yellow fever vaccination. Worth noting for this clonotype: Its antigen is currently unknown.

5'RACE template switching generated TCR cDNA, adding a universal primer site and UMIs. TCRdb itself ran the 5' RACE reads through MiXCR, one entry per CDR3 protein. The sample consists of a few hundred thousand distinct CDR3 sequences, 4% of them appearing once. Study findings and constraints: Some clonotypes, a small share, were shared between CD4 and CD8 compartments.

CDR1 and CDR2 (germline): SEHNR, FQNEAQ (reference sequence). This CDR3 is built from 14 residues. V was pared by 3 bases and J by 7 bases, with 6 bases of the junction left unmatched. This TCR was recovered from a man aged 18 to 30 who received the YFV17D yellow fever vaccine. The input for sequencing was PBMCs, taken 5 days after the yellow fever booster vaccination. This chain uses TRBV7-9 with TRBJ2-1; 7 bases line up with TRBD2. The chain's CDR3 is CASSLLGGGNEQFF. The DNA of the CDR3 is TGTGCCAGCAGCTTGTTGGGCGGGGGAAATGAGCAGTTCTTC.